These T cell receptor beta chains were read from a single sample in a study of cytomegalovirus exposure and HLA in healthy donors. Profiling relied on immunoSEQ multiplex PCR, and the TCRdb table lists in-frame clones only, not all of them. The repertoire consists of 70,000 to 90,000 clones, with 65% to 80% occurring once and the leading ten covering around an eighth. Sequencing was performed on PBMCs. All receptors derive from a male donor in good health and CMV-seropositive. Each CDR3 is given with its conserved first and last residue. D genes are given only for firm matches. The listing skips clone size in some rows; elsewhere it reads once, few, many or a size class.

V	J	D	size	CDR3	DNA
TRBV2	TRBJ1-1	.	.	CASGRVATEAFF	TGTGCCAGCGGCAGGGTGGCCACTGAAGCTTTCTTT
TRBV2	TRBJ1-4	.	.	CASSAGFAAGPGTNEKLFF	TGTGCCAGCAGTGCTGGGTTTGCGGCAGGGCCGGGTACTAATGAAAAACTGTTTTTT
TRBV28	TRBJ1-5	TRBD1	.	CASAVPRDRGVGAKNQPQHF	TGTGCCAGCGCGGTACCCCGGGACAGGGGGGTGGGGGCTAAAAATCAGCCCCAGCATTTT
TRBV11-3	TRBJ2-3	TRBD2	.	CASRPAGGPGDTQYF	TGTGCCAGCAGACCAGCGGGAGGGCCAGGAGATACGCAGTATTTT
TRBV19	TRBJ1-2	TRBD1	.	CASSVGTGANYGYTF	TGTGCCAGTAGTGTAGGGACAGGAGCAAACTATGGCTACACCTTC
TRBV5-6	TRBJ2-7	.	.	CASSFNEAFIGYEQYF	TGTGCCAGCAGCTTCAATGAGGCCTTTATCGGCTACGAGCAGTACTTC
TRBV6-1	TRBJ2-7	.	once	CASRDIWSSSYEQYF	TGTGCCAGCAGGGACATATGGAGTAGCTCCTACGAGCAGTACTTC
TRBV4-2	TRBJ2-3	.	.	CASSQDLGPGYGDTQYF	TGTGCCAGCAGCCAAGATCTAGGGCCAGGGTACGGAGATACGCAGTATTTT
TRBV27	TRBJ2-1	.	.	CASSHQAQGVSYNEQFF	TGTGCCAGCAGCCACCAGGCACAGGGAGTATCCTACAATGAGCAGTTCTTC
TRBV11-3	TRBJ2-1	TRBD2	.	CASSLEAGGLNEQFF	TGTGCCAGCAGCTTAGAGGCGGGGGGGCTCAATGAGCAGTTCTTC
TRBV5-1	TRBJ1-1	.	.	CASHMDKTNTEAFF	TGCGCCAGCCACATGGACAAAACGAACACTGAAGCTTTCTTT
TRBV11-2	TRBJ1-1	.	.	CASSSRNDRLEAFF	TGTGCCAGCAGCTCAAGAAATGACAGACTTGAAGCTTTCTTT
TRBV28	TRBJ1-2	TRBD1	.	CASMPGQLNYGYTF	TGTGCCAGCATGCCGGGACAGCTAAACTATGGCTACACCTTC